The 17 T cell receptor beta chains reported below all come from one sample, sequenced in a study of blood T cell repertoires in COVID-19. Produced via immunoSEQ multiplex PCR; TCRdb's table is partial and in-frame only. The table lists around 230,000 clones, over 80% of them singletons. The sample comprised PBMCs or T cells enriched from blood (not recorded which). The receptors shown here come from a man between 18 and 35 years old with acute COVID-19.

The chain links TRBV6-5 to TRBJ2-7, with 7 bases fitting TRBD2. The CDR3 extends over 14 amino acids. Per the germline V gene, CDR1 is MNHEY and CDR2 is SVGAGI. J gave up 5 bases and V 5 bases, and 9 bases lay outside the gene matches. The CDR3 DNA reads as TGTGCCAGCAGTCTAAGCGGGATATCTAACGAGCAGTACTTC. As protein: CASSLSGISNEQYF.

This clone was observed a single time. This chain links TRBV30 with TRBJ1-6, with a possible D match to TRBD1 (6 bases). The germline V gene encodes CDR1 GTSNPN and CDR2 SVGIG (reference sequence). V was cut by 3 bases and J by 5 bases, with 26 bases left in between. CDR3 size: 19 residues. The CDR3 DNA sequence: TGTGCCTGGAGCCTCGTGGGGGCATATCGTGGGAGTAATAATTCACCCCTCCACTTT. This codes for CAWSLVGAYRGSNNSPLHF.

The chain employs TRBV5-1 and TRBJ2-7; no reliable D call. Germline CDR1 and CDR2: SGHRS and YFSETQ. The CDR3 sequence is 13 residues long. Trimming took 1 base from V and 3 from J, leaving 8 bases between them. The CDR3 sequence is CASSLFPDYEQYF. In DNA, the CDR3 is TGCGCCAGCAGCTTGTTTCCAGACTACGAGCAGTACTTC.

Points on this clone: A junction end diverges from the germline sequence, so it may reflect a read error. This CDR3 reads CASSDGRAPGF. CDR3 nucleotides: TGTGCCAGCAGTGACGGCAGGGCCCCTGGTTTT. This chain joins TRBV2 and TRBJ1-4; a possible D gene is TRBD1 (5 bases). The CDR3 totals 11 residues. CDR1 is SNHLY, CDR2 FYNNEI, per germline.

The genes are TRBV28 and TRBJ1-3, with D possibly TRBD1 on 5 matching bases. The germline CDR1 and CDR2 sequences are MDHEN and SYDVKM. The V gene lost 6 bases and the J gene lost 4 bases, with 22 bases spanning the gap. The CDR3 loop spans 17 amino acids. In nucleotides, the CDR3 is TGTGCCAGCAGCTCCTTAGGGAGCCAGGGACTCGGAAACACCATATATTTT. Its translation is CASSSLGSQGLGNTIYF.

The chain recombines TRBV6-4 with TRBJ2-3; TRBD2 agrees at 13 bases. There are 15 residues in the CDR3. V lost 4 bases and J lost 5; bases outside the gene matches: 3. Germline CDR1 is MRHNA and CDR2 is SNTAGT. CDR3 amino acids: CASSAGTSGKDTQYF. The CDR3 nucleotides are TGTGCCAGCAGTGCCGGGACTAGCGGGAAAGATACGCAGTATTTT.

The chain employs TRBV28 and TRBJ2-7; D may be TRBD2 (6 bases). The CDR3 covers 14 residues. CDR1 is MDHEN, CDR2 SYDVKM, per germline. Trimming stripped 5 bases from V and 4 bases from J, with 15 bases between. DNA of the CDR3: TGTGCCAGCAGTCCTGGGGTGGGGGGTTACGAGCAGTACTTC. Translating gives CASSPGVGGYEQYF. Using reference TRBV28 and TRBJ2-7 for the parts outside the CDR3, the full variable domain is DVKVTQSSRYLVKRTGEKVFLECVQDMDHENMFWYRQDPGLGLRLIYFSYDVKMKEKGDIPEGYSVSREKKERFSLILESASTNQTSMYLCASSPGVGGYEQYFGPGTRLTVT.

The chain couples TRBV24-1 to TRBJ1-1; 7 positions agree with TRBD1. V dropped 7 bases and J dropped 1; count of bases not matched to a gene: 2. Germline CDR1 reads KGHDR; CDR2 reads SFDVKD. The CDR3 is made up of 13 amino acids. The chain's CDR3 is CATSRTGNTEAFF. The CDR3 region has the DNA TGTGCCACCAGCCGGACAGGGAACACTGAAGCTTTCTTT.

This CDR3 reads CASSLLGQTGTSYEQFF. CDR3 DNA sequence: TGTGCCAGCAGTCTACTTGGACAGACCGGGACTAGTTATGAGCAGTTCTTC. The chain joins TRBV25-1 to TRBJ2-1; TRBD2 agrees at 8 bases. Trimming removed 5 bases from V and 8 bases from J; junction bases left unmatched: 17. CDR1 MGHDK and CDR2 SYGVNS come from the germline V gene. CDR3 length equals 17 residues.

This clone has just a few counts. The V call is TRBV28, the J call TRBJ1-1, with a possible D match to TRBD1 (5 bases). This CDR3 spans 13 amino acids. Looked up from germline, CDR1 is MDHEN and CDR2 is SYDVKM. Trimming took 7 bases from V and 3 from J, leaving 12 bases between them. The CDR3 region is CASIPGGDTEAFF. CDR3 DNA sequence: TGTGCCAGCATTCCCGGGGGGGACACTGAAGCTTTCTTT.

V usage is TRBV27 and J usage is TRBJ1-5; possible D gene TRBD1, 5 bases. This CDR3 has 15 residues. Trimming stripped 7 bases from V and 3 bases from J, with 16 bases between. The germline CDR1 and CDR2 sequences are MNHEY and SMNVEV (reference sequence). CDR3 nucleotides: TGTGCCAGCACACCGACCAGGGCCCACAATCAGCCCCAGCATTTT. Encoded protein: CASTPTRAHNQPQHF.

This clone was counted a single time. V and J are TRBV30 and TRBJ1-4; TRBD1 matches at 7 bases. The CDR3 length is 15 residues. Germline trimming cut 3 bases from V and 5 bases from J; bases unmatched to any gene: 9. Germline values: CDR1 GTSNPN, CDR2 SVGIG (reference sequence). The CDR3 nucleotides read TGTGCCTGGAGCCTACAGGGGCCTCGCAATGAAAAACTGTTTTTT. Protein sequence: CAWSLQGPRNEKLFF.

The chain has TRBV14 and TRBJ2-7, with TRBD1 as a possible D gene (6 bases). The CDR3 has 14 amino acids. Germline V lookup: CDR1 SGHDN, CDR2 FVKESK. Trimming removed 2 bases at V and 2 bases at J, with 10 bases between. This CDR3 reads CASSQWTAPYEQYF. CDR3 nucleotides: TGTGCCAGCAGCCAATGGACAGCGCCCTACGAGCAGTACTTC.

CDR3 in amino acids: CASSLGDRDSYEQYF. In DNA, the CDR3 is TGTGCCAGCAGCCTCGGGGACAGGGACTCCTACGAGCAGTACTTC. The V call is TRBV5-4, the J call TRBJ2-7; 9 nucleotides align to TRBD1. The V and J ends lost 4 bases and 0 bases, in that order; junction bases with no gene match: 5. This CDR3 spans 15 amino acids. The germline V gene has CDR1 SGHNT and CDR2 YYREEE (reference sequence).

This sequence joins TRBV15 and TRBJ2-6; no clear D. The germline V gene encodes CDR1 LNHNV and CDR2 YYDKDF (reference sequence). This CDR3 spans 16 amino acids. The germline V and J ends were trimmed by 5 bases and 0 bases, with 11 bases remaining between them. The CDR3 DNA is TGTGCCACCAGCCCCAGACGAGGCTCTGGGGCCAACGTCCTGACTTTC. Its translation is CATSPRRGSGANVLTF.

The chain couples TRBV24-1 to TRBJ1-2, with D tentatively TRBD1 (6 bases). The CDR3 is made up of 17 amino acids. V was clipped by 4 bases and J by 1 base, with 18 bases between them. The germline gives CDR1 KGHDR, CDR2 SFDVKD. The CDR3 coding sequence is TGTGCCACCAGTGACCCTGGTTCGGGACAAAATAACTATGGCTACACCTTC. It yields the protein CATSDPGSGQNNYGYTF.

The rearrangement uses TRBV9 and TRBJ2-1; the match to TRBD2 covers 7 bases. The CDR3 is made up of 15 amino acids. Germline V gives CDR1 SGDLS, CDR2 YYNGEE. Trimming took 0 bases from V and 7 from J; bases not matched to a gene: 7. The CDR3, as DNA: TGTGCCAGCAGCGTAGAAAGCGGGACTGGAAATGAGCAGTTCTTC. Translating gives CASSVESGTGNEQFF.